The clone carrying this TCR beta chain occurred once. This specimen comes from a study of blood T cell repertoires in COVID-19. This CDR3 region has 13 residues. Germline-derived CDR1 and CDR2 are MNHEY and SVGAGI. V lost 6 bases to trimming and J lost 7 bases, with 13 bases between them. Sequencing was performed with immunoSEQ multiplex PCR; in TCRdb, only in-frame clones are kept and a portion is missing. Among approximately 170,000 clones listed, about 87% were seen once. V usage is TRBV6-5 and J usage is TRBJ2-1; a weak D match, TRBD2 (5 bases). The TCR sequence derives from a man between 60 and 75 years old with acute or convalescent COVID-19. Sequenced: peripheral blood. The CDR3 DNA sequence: TGTGCCAGCAGGACCCTATCGGGGAATGAGCAGTTCTTC. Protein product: CASRTLSGNEQFF.